This is a list of T cell receptor beta chains from one sample in a study of cytomegalovirus exposure and HLA in healthy donors. The method was immunoSEQ multiplex PCR; TCRdb's version includes in-frame clones alone and lacks a portion of them. Of over 150,000 clones listed, around 74% are singletons. The sequenced sample was PBMCs. Receptors were obtained from a man younger than 30 in good health and CMV-seronegative. Both conserved end residues are trimmed from each CDR3. Fields, in order: CDR3 length, J gene, V gene, CDR3 protein.

cdr3_length: 14
j_call: TRBJ2-2
v_call: TRBV6-6
cdr3_aa: ASSAQGAPNTGELF

cdr3_length: 13
j_call: TRBJ2-5
v_call: TRBV7-2
cdr3_aa: ASSSHRERGETQY

cdr3_length: 14
j_call: TRBJ1-5
v_call: TRBV7-7
cdr3_aa: ASSRQQGNHGQPQH

cdr3_length: 13
j_call: TRBJ2-5
v_call: TRBV10-3
cdr3_aa: ATGTASGNQETQY

cdr3_length: 11
j_call: TRBJ1-1
v_call: TRBV19
cdr3_aa: ASSSGLWTEAF

cdr3_length: 12
j_call: TRBJ2-3
v_call: TRBV10-1
cdr3_aa: ASSDARGTDTQY

cdr3_length: 15
j_call: TRBJ2-3
v_call: TRBV30
cdr3_aa: AWSTPGLAGLTDTQY

cdr3_length: 13
j_call: TRBJ2-5
v_call: TRBV9
cdr3_aa: ASTETDFLGETQY

cdr3_length: 11
j_call: TRBJ2-7
v_call: TRBV2
cdr3_aa: ASSGADYNEQY

cdr3_length: 11
j_call: TRBJ2-7
v_call: TRBV4-1
cdr3_aa: ASSQDRVGEQY

cdr3_length: 14
j_call: NA
v_call: TRBV28
cdr3_aa: ASSLSGGVGSDEQY

cdr3_length: 11
j_call: TRBJ2-7
v_call: TRBV7-2
cdr3_aa: ASSYGQGHEQY

cdr3_length: 13
j_call: TRBJ1-1
v_call: TRBV6-5
cdr3_aa: ASSYSNREGTEAF

cdr3_length: 13
j_call: TRBJ1-5
v_call: TRBV15
cdr3_aa: ATSRDNRGHQPQH

cdr3_length: 9
j_call: TRBJ2-7
v_call: TRBV2
cdr3_aa: ASEGVGEQY

cdr3_length: 12
j_call: TRBJ2-5
v_call: TRBV7-7
cdr3_aa: ASSPSNLRETQY

cdr3_length: 14
j_call: TRBJ2-7
v_call: TRBV7-9
cdr3_aa: ASSPGTSGLSLEQY

cdr3_length: 14
j_call: TRBJ2-2
v_call: TRBV30
cdr3_aa: AWSKAGVTNTGELF

cdr3_length: 16
j_call: TRBJ1-2
v_call: TRBV2
cdr3_aa: ASSENRFPDTGLDGYT

cdr3_length: 13
j_call: TRBJ2-3
v_call: TRBV5-1
cdr3_aa: ASSPNPGEWDTQY

cdr3_length: 11
j_call: TRBJ2-7
v_call: TRBV19
cdr3_aa: ASSAMTSGEQY

cdr3_length: 12
j_call: TRBJ2-1
v_call: TRBV7-6
cdr3_aa: ASSRGGAYNEQF

cdr3_length: 10
j_call: TRBJ1-2
v_call: TRBV7-2
cdr3_aa: ASSPGHLGYT

cdr3_length: 12
j_call: TRBJ1-1
v_call: TRBV7-6
cdr3_aa: ASSPDRAATEAF

cdr3_length: 12
j_call: TRBJ2-1
v_call: TRBV6-4
cdr3_aa: ASSDGSSYNEQF

cdr3_length: 14
j_call: TRBJ2-7
v_call: TRBV18
cdr3_aa: ASSLTTPLYNYEQY

cdr3_length: 10
j_call: TRBJ2-7
v_call: TRBV27
cdr3_aa: ASSPQGYEQY

cdr3_length: 13
j_call: TRBJ1-1
v_call: TRBV7-2
cdr3_aa: ASSLASGLNTEAF

cdr3_length: 12
j_call: TRBJ1-2
v_call: TRBV6-5
cdr3_aa: ASSYSGGSYGYT

cdr3_length: 11
j_call: TRBJ2-1
v_call: TRBV19
cdr3_aa: ASSIVPQVAQF

cdr3_length: 13
j_call: TRBJ2-7
v_call: TRBV7-9
cdr3_aa: ASSFRQGATYEQY

cdr3_length: 12
j_call: TRBJ2-6
v_call: TRBV28
cdr3_aa: ASAFSSGANVLT

cdr3_length: 11
j_call: TRBJ2-1
v_call: TRBV10-3
cdr3_aa: AITGQGMNEQF

cdr3_length: 11
j_call: TRBJ2-7
v_call: TRBV2
cdr3_aa: ASSGTLSYEQY

cdr3_length: 12
j_call: TRBJ1-2
v_call: TRBV6-5
cdr3_aa: ASSPTGTNYGYT

cdr3_length: 14
j_call: TRBJ2-7
v_call: TRBV6-5
cdr3_aa: ASSSTGQPQAYEQY

cdr3_length: 13
j_call: TRBJ2-3
v_call: TRBV27
cdr3_aa: ASSGYRASTDTQY

cdr3_length: 13
j_call: TRBJ2-7
v_call: TRBV5-4
cdr3_aa: ASSPVWGGGGEQY

cdr3_length: 12
j_call: TRBJ1-1
v_call: TRBV5-1
cdr3_aa: ASSGGTGNTEAF

cdr3_length: 14
j_call: TRBJ2-7
v_call: TRBV30
cdr3_aa: AWSVGTSARYYEQY

cdr3_length: 13
j_call: TRBJ1-1
v_call: TRBV7-9
cdr3_aa: ASSSPGTGENEAF

cdr3_length: 14
j_call: TRBJ2-1
v_call: TRBV15
cdr3_aa: ATSRDQGFGAGEQF

cdr3_length: 13
j_call: TRBJ2-1
v_call: TRBV25-1
cdr3_aa: ASSTLRSSYNEQF

cdr3_length: 10
j_call: TRBJ1-2
v_call: TRBV5-6
cdr3_aa: ASSAFDSGYT

cdr3_length: 12
j_call: TRBJ2-7
v_call: TRBV7-9
cdr3_aa: ASSSYRGSYEQY